This TCR beta chain was documented in a study of T cells in Graves' hyperthyroidism and ophthalmopathy (dated by TCRdb to about 2019). About the full investigation: Peripheral blood samples were taken at the time of initial diagnosis, prior to any treatment. In addition, the study compared T-cell repertoires in thyroid tissue and in blood from five or six Graves' hyperthyroidism patients. After sampling, hyperthyroidism patients received methimazole starting at 30 mg daily, and ophthalmopathy patients received high-dose intravenous methylprednisolone. Whether ophthalmopathy could be predicted prospectively was tested in an independent validation cohort made up of roughly 19 hyperthyroidism patients plus 17 patients who later progressed to ophthalmopathy. A discovery cohort of 95 to 100 patients, approximately 45 with Graves' ophthalmopathy and about 58 with stable Graves' hyperthyroidism, was used to find distinguishing TCR V-J signatures. According to the paper, TCR Vbeta CDR3 sequencing was carried out on 135 peripheral blood samples, which came from approximately 43 ophthalmopathy, 70 to 80 hyperthyroidism and about 17 progressor patients. The 100 discovery patients were randomly split 7:3 into training and test sets.

The TCR beta CDR3 regions were amplified from the RNA transcripts. For the first round of RT-PCR on the TCR CDR3, the HTBI primer set was used together with the Qiagen OneStep RT-PCR kit. A second multiplex PCR round built the libraries, followed by size selection and purification. Libraries were sequenced paired-end with 100 bp reads on an Illumina HiSeq2000. The authors' analysis ran thus. SOAPnuke was used to process the raw data, with reads discarded if the reads contained adapters or uncalled bases, had a mean Phred below 15, or lacked an exact constant-primer or identifier match. High-quality paired reads were merged with COPE v1.2.5, and unique nucleotide sequences were defined as clonotypes. MiTCR v1.1 was used to align clonotypes to the IMGT TRBV, TRBD and TRBJ reference segments. Analysis was restricted to V-J combinations with a frequency above 0.0001, which covered roughly 99% of repertoires. A TCS score was defined as the ratio of F50 (clonal expansion) to E x V (chaos), with BLOSUM62-based TCRdist applied between CDR3 peptides within each V-J. Welch's t-statistics and random forest reduced approximately 520 V-J features to some 14, which were used in a naive Bayes classifier (R e1071). TCRdb trimmed public reads at Q25 via fastp, called clones via MiXCR and kept in-frame beta chains. Under each unique CDR3 protein, matching rows form one entry showing the most common genes and DNA. What appears here as the V and J calls and clone size reflects TCRdb's work, not the paper's. This sample is represented by more than 450,000 distinct CDR3 sequences; around 15% of them were singletons. The ten largest clones add up to approximately 14% of the sample.

Relative to germline, V is 1 base shorter and J is 5 bases shorter, with 12 bases between their ends. From the cysteine through the phenylalanine, the CDR3 covers 14 amino acids. CDR3 DNA is the only sequence kept; it has 42 bases, read in frame from the first base. This clonotype has ten or more counts. No antigen is known for it. Qualities for individual bases were not recorded, and no much larger clone is one base off. Stable Graves' hyperthyroidism was defined as no progression to ophthalmopathy during 18 months of follow-up. The hyperthyroidism patients were between 18 and 65 years old and newly diagnosed, with a disease duration of less than 2 months. Exclusion was applied to patients with uncontrolled infections, other autoimmune diseases, pregnancy or lactation. Diagnoses were established on the basis of clinical symptoms, serum thyroxine and TRAb, thyroid ultrasound, and orbital computed tomography. PBMCs were separated from roughly 9.3 ml of fresh peripheral blood using Ficoll-Paque density gradient centrifugation. Total RNA was extracted with Trizol reagent, and quality was checked on an Agilent 2100 Bioanalyzer.

The full study reports these points: Most expanded thyroid clonotypes (frequency above 0.001) were also found in blood, which suggests that blood repertoires may mirror thyroid immune responses. In validation, progression to ophthalmopathy was predicted by the model with almost 71% sensitivity and just over 72% specificity, a median of about 6 months before onset. Ophthalmopathy was separated from stable hyperthyroidism by a 13 V-J signature model, with approximately 86% sensitivity and 81% to 82% specificity obtained in cross-validation and 80%/75% obtained in testing. Sample size was not statistically predetermined, and blinding of investigators to group allocation was not performed.

The sequence was obtained from a middle-aged woman with Graves' hyperthyroidism. The chain links TRBV12-3 or TRBV12-4 with TRBJ2-7; no D gene can be assigned with confidence. Sequencing input: blood. The CDR3 in this case is CASSLVRFLHEQYF. The DNA sequence is given as TGTGCCAGCAGTTTAGTGAGGTTCTTGCACGAGCAGTACTTC.